A selection of T cell receptor beta chains follows, all from one sample in a study of shared clonotypes between healthy human individuals. The repertoire was sequenced with immunoSEQ multiplex PCR; TCRdb's copy has only in-frame clones and lacks some. The sample carries millions of clones, approximately 94% recorded once. The specimen sequenced was naive CD8+ T cells sorted from blood. Every receptor here comes from a man between 18 and 35 years old in good health. Each CDR3 is given with its conserved first and last residue. Each record gives: clone size, D gene, V gene, J gene, CDR3 protein, CDR3 DNA. A D gene is named only where the DNA matches it firmly. Only part of the rows carry a size: once, few, many, or a class if the clone is expanded.

.	.	TRBV11-3	TRBJ2-1	CASSFEQGDHAYNEQFF	TGTGCCAGCAGCTTCGAACAGGGCGACCATGCCTACAATGAGCAGTTCTTC
once	.	TRBV10-3	TRBJ2-7	CAISDVKAIEQYF	TGTGCCATCAGTGATGTGAAGGCTATCGAGCAGTACTTC
.	.	TRBV30	TRBJ2-1	CACVTRSINEQFF	TGTGCCTGCGTTACTAGATCTATCAATGAGCAGTTCTTC
.	.	TRBV10-3	TRBJ2-1	CAISDVTGPYNEQFF	TGTGCCATCAGTGACGTGACAGGCCCCTACAATGAGCAGTTCTTC
.	TRBD1	TRBV27	TRBJ2-7	CASSMDRGYEQYF	TGTGCCAGCAGTATGGACAGGGGCTACGAGCAGTACTTC
.	.	TRBV11-2	TRBJ2-7	CASSLSDITSYEQYF	TGTGCCAGCAGCCTTTCTGACATTACCTCCTACGAGCAGTACTTC
.	TRBD2	TRBV7-8	TRBJ2-5	CASSLFGLAGKETQYF	TGTGCCAGCAGCTTATTCGGGCTAGCGGGGAAAGAGACCCAGTACTTC
.	.	TRBV7-9	TRBJ2-5	CASSLHGGTIQETQYF	TGTGCCAGCAGCTTACATGGGGGAACAATCCAAGAGACCCAGTACTTC
.	.	TRBV5-4	TRBJ2-7	CASSSTGLAYEQYF	TGTGCCAGCAGCTCTACAGGCCTCGCCTACGAGCAGTACTTC
once	.	TRBV7-2	TRBJ2-1	CASRPGQNYNEQFF	TGTGCCAGCAGGCCGGGGCAGAACTACAATGAGCAGTTCTTC
.	TRBD1	TRBV4-3	TRBJ1-3	CASSQDWEDRVTGNTIYF	TGCGCCAGCAGCCAAGACTGGGAGGACAGGGTGACCGGAAACACCATATATTTT
.	.	TRBV7-9	TRBJ2-3	CASSYSSTDTQYF	TGTGCCAGCAGCTACTCTAGCACAGATACGCAGTATTTT
.	.	TRBV27	TRBJ1-4	CASSSGSIPGEKLFF	TGTGCCAGCAGTTCCGGATCCATACCAGGTGAAAAACTGTTTTTT
.	.	TRBV12-5	TRBJ1-5	CASGSGWQPQHF	TGTGCTAGTGGTTCCGGGTGGCAGCCCCAGCATTTT
.	TRBD2	TRBV4-3	TRBJ2-1	CASSQEAPGLADNEQFF	TGCGCCAGCAGCCAAGAAGCCCCGGGACTAGCGGACAATGAGCAGTTCTTC
.	TRBD1	TRBV9	TRBJ2-7	CASSMGQGLSYEQYF	TGTGCCAGCAGCATGGGACAGGGTCTCTCCTACGAGCAGTACTTC
.	.	TRBV19	TRBJ1-6	CASSPVVESYNSPLHF	TGTGCCAGTAGCCCAGTTGTTGAGAGCTATAATTCACCCCTCCACTTT
.	TRBD1	TRBV7-2	TRBJ1-4	CATSLDGETGDEKLFF	TGTGCCACGAGCTTAGATGGTGAGACAGGGGATGAAAAACTGTTTTTT
.	TRBD1	TRBV7-9	TRBJ1-1	CASRPSGQGATEAFF	TGTGCCAGCAGACCCTCGGGACAGGGTGCAACTGAAGCTTTCTTT
.	TRBD1	TRBV4-2	TRBJ2-7	CASSQAGTGLFSYEQYF	TGTGCCAGCAGCCAGGCCGGGACAGGGCTTTTCTCCTACGAGCAGTACTTC
.	.	TRBV12-5	TRBJ1-2	CASGLVIILWGKEADYGYTF	TGTGCTAGTGGTTTGGTAATCATTCTTTGGGGGAAAGAGGCGGACTATGGCTACACCTTC
.	TRBD1	TRBV27	TRBJ1-1	CASSRGQLHFEAFF	TGTGCCAGCAGTAGGGGACAGCTACACTTTGAAGCTTTCTTT
.	.	TRBV13	TRBJ1-5	CASSLTGQPQHF	TGTGCCAGCAGCCTCACGGGTCAGCCCCAGCATTTT
.	.	TRBV2	TRBJ2-5	CASRVALAQETQYF	TGTGCCAGCAGAGTCGCCCTGGCTCAAGAGACCCAGTACTTC
.	TRBD1	TRBV4-3	TRBJ2-7	CASSQDPGGVHEQYF	TGCGCCAGCAGCCAGGACCCAGGGGGCGTCCACGAGCAGTACTTC
.	.	TRBV6-5	TRBJ2-1	CASCEEGMDEQFF	TGTGCCAGCTGTGAAGAGGGAATGGATGAGCAGTTCTTC
.	.	TRBV5-6	TRBJ1-1	CASSAGQFNTEAFF	TGTGCCAGCAGCGCCGGACAGTTCAACACTGAAGCTTTCTTT
once	TRBD1	TRBV29-1	TRBJ1-1	CSVDKGAGTEAFF	TGCAGCGTTGATAAGGGGGCAGGGACTGAAGCTTTCTTT
.	.	TRBV5-6	TRBJ2-7	CASSLQGYEQYF	TGTGCCAGCAGCCTGCAGGGCTACGAGCAGTACTTC
.	TRBD1	TRBV30	TRBJ2-5	CAWSVTGGRETQYF	TGTGCCTGGAGTGTAACAGGGGGACGGGAGACCCAGTACTTC
.	.	TRBV9	TRBJ1-4	CASSVGGFATNEKLFF	TGTGCCAGCAGCGTAGGAGGCTTTGCAACTAATGAAAAACTGTTTTTT
.	TRBD1	TRBV13	TRBJ2-7	CASSFGGQSYEQYF	TGTGCCAGCAGCTTTGGGGGACAGTCCTACGAGCAGTACTTC
.	.	TRBV5-6	TRBJ2-7	CASSSNTDGFEQYF	TGTGCCAGCAGCTCTAACACCGATGGGTTCGAGCAGTACTTC
.	.	TRBV27	TRBJ1-2	CASSFVGDGEYGYTF	TGTGCCAGCAGTTTTGTTGGGGACGGCGAATATGGCTACACCTTC
.	.	TRBV7-9	TRBJ1-4	CASSPLVGVPNEKLFF	TGTGCCAGCAGCCCACTCGTCGGGGTACCTAATGAAAAACTGTTTTTT
.	.	TRBV29-1	TRBJ1-2	CSVVEGAGGDGYTF	TGCAGCGTTGTTGAAGGGGCAGGTGGGGATGGCTACACCTTC
.	.	TRBV19	TRBJ1-1	CASSIVQDTEAFF	TGTGCCAGTAGTATAGTACAGGACACTGAAGCTTTCTTT
.	.	TRBV27	TRBJ1-2	CASSLSLQGYGYTF	TGTGCCAGCAGTTTATCGTTGCAGGGCTATGGCTACACCTTC
once	.	TRBV27	TRBJ2-1	CASRLSLRNEQFF	TGTGCCAGCCGCCTGAGTTTACGCAATGAGCAGTTCTTC
.	.	TRBV25-1	TRBJ1-1	CASSINREAFF	TGTGCCAGCAGTATAAACAGAGAAGCTTTCTTT
.	TRBD1	TRBV27	TRBJ2-7	CASSLRTGINEQYF	TGTGCCAGCAGTCTTAGGACAGGGATCAACGAGCAGTACTTC
.	TRBD2	TRBV30	TRBJ2-7	CAWAGGGYEQYF	TGTGCCTGGGCCGGGGGGGGCTACGAGCAGTACTTC
.	.	TRBV13	TRBJ2-2	CASSLNDLRDSLFLTGELFF	TGTGCCAGCAGCTTAAATGATTTGAGGGACTCACTTTTTCTCACCGGGGAGCTGTTTTTT
.	.	TRBV25-1	TRBJ1-4	CASSEEKGRAGEKLFF	TGTGCCAGCAGTGAAGAAAAGGGCAGGGCGGGTGAAAAACTGTTTTTT
.	.	TRBV13	TRBJ2-2	CASSPFTGELFF	TGTGCCAGCAGCCCATTCACCGGGGAGCTGTTTTTT
.	TRBD2	TRBV27	TRBJ2-5	CASSLGGRGETQYF	TGTGCCAGCAGTTTGGGCGGGAGGGGTGAGACCCAGTACTTC
.	.	TRBV4-3	TRBJ2-7	CASSQDSAGLEQYF	TGCGCCAGCAGCCAAGATTCGGCCGGGCTCGAGCAGTACTTC
.	.	TRBV28	TRBJ2-1	CASSVQGEGYEQFF	TGTGCCAGCAGTGTCCAAGGGGAAGGTTATGAGCAGTTCTTC
.	.	TRBV19	TRBJ2-1	CASSIAASSYNEQFF	TGTGCCAGTAGTATAGCAGCGAGCTCCTACAATGAGCAGTTCTTC
.	.	TRBV6-5	TRBJ2-2	CASSYSRPGPGELFF	TGTGCCAGCAGTTACTCAAGACCCGGCCCCGGGGAGCTGTTTTTT
.	.	TRBV9	TRBJ2-3	CASSGTTSTDTQYF	TGTGCCAGCAGCGGGACTACCAGCACAGATACGCAGTATTTT
.	TRBD2	TRBV6-5	TRBJ2-5	CAPGLAGGAGGTQYF	TGTGCCCCGGGGCTAGCGGGGGGCGCAGGGGGGACCCAGTACTTC
.	TRBD1	TRBV7-9	TRBJ2-2	CASSFSLGTGNTGELFF	TGTGCCAGCAGCTTCTCTCTTGGGACAGGGAACACCGGGGAGCTGTTTTTT